What follows are 23 T cell receptor beta chains derived from one specimen sequenced in a study of spatial heterogeneity in lung cancer. Via MiXCR, TCRdb re-called the 5' RACE reads, giving one row per CDR3 protein. The sample holds more than 80,000 distinct CDR3 sequences, over 9.5% seen once. The time point is: sample taken at primary tumor resection. Whole RNA, which was extracted from tumor, nontumor lung tissue or frozen PBMC, was sequenced without any cell sorting. The specimen comprised PBMCs, sampled at surgery. All receptors derive from a male donor with early-stage non-small cell lung cancer.

CDR3 sequence: CASSGRSNYGYTF. The CDR3 DNA sequence: TGTGCCAGCAGCGGCCGATCTAACTATGGCTACACCTTC. The genes are TRBV9 and TRBJ1-2; D is uncertain. Trimming removed 3 bases from V and 0 bases from J, with 6 bases in between. This CDR3 has 13 amino acids. The germline V gene encodes CDR1 SGDLS and CDR2 YYNGEE.

The V and J genes are TRBV5-1 and TRBJ2-1; 7 bases line up with TRBD1. Germline trimming cut 5 bases from V and 5 bases from J; bases unmatched to any gene: 7. The germline V gene has CDR1 SGHRS and CDR2 YFSETQ. The CDR3 spans 14 residues. The CDR3 here is CASRTGTDDNEQFF. CDR3 coding DNA: TGCGCCAGCAGGACCGGGACAGATGACAATGAGCAGTTCTTC.

A few counts support this clonotype. The chain combines TRBV20-1 with TRBJ2-4; TRBD1 or TRBD2 may be the D gene (5 bases each). Germline values: CDR1 DFQATT, CDR2 SNEGSKA (reference sequence). Between the trimmed V and J ends, which lost 6 bases and 1 base, there was a span of 10 bases. This CDR3 is built from 13 residues. As DNA, the CDR3 is TGCAGTGCCAGTGAGGGGGCCAAAAACATTCAGTACTTC. It codes for CSASEGAKNIQYF.

J is TRBJ2-1 and V is TRBV7-3; 12 bases agree with TRBD2. The CDR3 consists of 13 residues. The germline CDR1 and CDR2 sequences are SGHTA and FQGTGA. The V segment lost 8 bases and the J segment 5 bases; nucleotides outside the gene matches: 1. CDR3 residues: CASGLAGNNEQFF. CDR3 in DNA: TGTGCCAGCGGACTAGCGGGGAACAATGAGCAGTTCTTC.

This clonotype occurred a few times. V and J are TRBV9 and TRBJ2-1; 9 positions match TRBD1. Trimming at V came to 2 bases and at J to 6 bases, leaving 6 bases not matched to a gene. The CDR3 length is 15 residues. The germline gives CDR1 SGDLS, CDR2 YYNGEE. CDR3 coding DNA: TGTGCCAGCAGCGTCCGGGACAGGGTCCTCAATGAGCAGTTCTTC. Translation gives CASSVRDRVLNEQFF.

Only a few counts were recorded for this clonotype. The chain couples TRBV24-1 to TRBJ2-2, with 7 bases matching TRBD1. After removal of 2 bases from V and 0 bases from J, the junction contained 2 bases not matched to a gene. The CDR3 totals 16 residues. The germline CDR1 and CDR2 sequences are KGHDR and SFDVKD. For the CDR3, the DNA is TGTGCCACCAGTGATTCCGGGACAGCGAACACCGGGGAGCTGTTTTTT. Translating gives CATSDSGTANTGELFF.

The table lists this clonotype with a few counts. The gene calls are TRBV7-2 and TRBJ2-1; 9 bases map to TRBD2. Germline V CDR1 and CDR2: SGHTA, FQGNSA. V gave up 5 bases and J gave up 8 bases; unmatched junction bases: 13. This CDR3 has 16 residues. CDR3 bases: TGTGCCAGCAGCCCGCCGGGACTAGCAATCGGCGATGAGCAGTTCTTC. Encoded protein: CASSPPGLAIGDEQFF.

There are a few counts of this clonotype. The chain joins TRBV15 to TRBJ2-1; D perhaps matches TRBD1 (6 bases). The germline V and J ends were trimmed by 4 bases and 5 bases, with 15 bases remaining between them. CDR3 length: 15 amino acids. Germline CDR1 LNHNV, CDR2 YYDKDF (reference sequence). CDR3 bases: TGTGCCACCAGCACGGCCGGGACAAAGAACAATGAGCAGTTCTTC. As protein: CATSTAGTKNNEQFF.

The chain employs TRBV4-3 and TRBJ2-5, with 10 nucleotides matching TRBD1. The J segment lost 2 bases and the V segment lost 1 base, leaving 4 bases of the junction unmatched. Germline CDR1 reads LGHNA; CDR2 reads YSLEER. The CDR3 spans 16 residues. The CDR3, as DNA: TGCGCCAGCAGCCAAGGCTTGGGACAGGGGCAAGAGACCCAGTACTTC. Encoded protein: CASSQGLGQGQETQYF.

There are a few counts of this clonotype. The rearrangement links TRBV5-4 to TRBJ1-2; the match to TRBD1 covers 7 bases. V lost 2 bases and J lost 4; bases outside the gene matches: 8. The CDR3 covers 15 residues. Germline V CDR1 and CDR2: SGHNT, YYREEE (reference sequence). CDR3 sequence (DNA): TGTGCCAGCAGCTTAATGATGGACAGGAGCTATGGCTACACCTTC. It is translated as CASSLMMDRSYGYTF.

The CDR3: CASGRTSGVYEQYF. The CDR3 region has the DNA TGTGCCAGCGGCAGGACTAGCGGGGTCTACGAGCAGTACTTC. The rearrangement uses TRBV14 and TRBJ2-7; 12 nucleotides agree with TRBD2. Germline values: CDR1 SGHDN, CDR2 FVKESK. The length of the CDR3 is 14 residues. The V and J ends lost 8 bases and 3 bases, in that order; junction bases with no gene match: 5.

V gene TRBV18 combines with J gene TRBJ2-6; D unclear. Germline CDR1 is KGHSH and CDR2 is LQKENI. The V end was cut by 3 bases, the J end by 4 bases, with 10 bases between. The CDR3 runs 15 residues. CDR3 sequence reads: CASSPQANGANVLTF. The CDR3 bases are TGTGCCAGCTCACCGCAAGCAAACGGGGCCAACGTCCTGACTTTC.

For this clonotype: One junction end does not reproduce the germline sequence, and a read error may be involved. V is TRBV27 and J is TRBJ1-3, with D perhaps TRBD1 (5 bases). The CDR3 covers 14 residues. Germline CDR1 MNHEY, CDR2 SMNVEV (reference sequence). The CDR3 here is CASSFQFGGNSIYF. The CDR3 DNA follows: TGTGCCAGCAGTTTTCAGTTCGGGGGAAACTCCATATATTTT.

This clonotype was seen just once. This chain links TRBV12-5 with TRBJ2-5, with D perhaps matching TRBD1 or TRBD2 (5 bases each). V lost 0 bases and J lost 3, with 14 bases in between. CDR3 length equals 16 residues. Per germline, CDR1 LGHNT and CDR2 FRNRAP. The CDR3 DNA follows: TGTGCTAGTGGTTTGGTACAGTGGTGGGGGAAAGAGACCCAGTACTTC. It codes for CASGLVQWWGKETQYF.

This clonotype was recorded at least ten times. CDR3 region: CASRQTGGQSQETQYF. CDR3 in DNA: TGTGCCAGCAGGCAGACTGGGGGACAGTCCCAAGAGACCCAGTACTTC. The genes are TRBV13 and TRBJ2-5, with TRBD1 identical over 7 bases. The CDR3 spans 16 residues. Per the germline V gene, CDR1 is PRHDT and CDR2 is FYEKMQ (reference sequence). V trimming: 6 bases; J trimming: 1 base; junction bases outside the gene matches: 11.

The gene calls are TRBV20-1 and TRBJ2-1; D is unclear. The CDR3 sequence is 15 residues long. The germline gives CDR1 DFQATT, CDR2 SNEGSKA (reference sequence). With 6 bases removed from V and 3 bases from J, the gap between germline ends came to 18 bases. The CDR3 nucleotides are TGCAGTGCCAGCCCCTCTCCTGGGGACTACAATGAGCAGTTCTTC. Protein sequence: CSASPSPGDYNEQFF.

This clonotype has ten or more counts. The chain is built from TRBV7-2 and TRBJ2-2; the D gene is possibly TRBD1 (6 bases). The CDR3 has 16 amino acids. Trimming cost V 4 bases and J 5 bases, with 17 bases left between them. Germline V gene lookup returns CDR1 SGHTA and CDR2 FQGNSA. CDR3 sequence reads: CASSSQGHPGTGELFF. The CDR3 DNA is TGTGCCAGCAGCTCCCAGGGACACCCGGGGACCGGGGAGCTGTTTTTT. Variable domain in full (rest from reference TRBV7-2 and TRBJ2-2): GAGVSQSPSNKVTEKGKDVELRCDPISGHTALYWYRQSLGQGLEFLIYFQGNSAPDKSGLPSDRFSAERTGGSVSTLTIQRTQQEDSAVYLCASSSQGHPGTGELFFGEGSRLTVL.

Written as DNA, the CDR3 is TGTGCCACCAGTGATGCCGGGACAGAAACTTTAGATACGCAGTATTTT. Amino acids: CATSDAGTETLDTQYF. The chain combines TRBV24-1 with TRBJ2-3, with 7 positions matching TRBD1. CDR3 length: 16 amino acids. V was pared by 3 bases and J by 5 bases, with 10 bases of the junction left unmatched. Per germline, CDR1 KGHDR and CDR2 SFDVKD.

This rearrangement joins TRBV5-4 to TRBJ2-1, with D maybe TRBD2 (6 bases). Trimming removed 4 bases at V and 0 bases at J, with 11 bases between. Germline CDR1 SGHNT, CDR2 YYREEE (reference sequence). This CDR3 is built from 15 residues. CDR3 DNA sequence: TGTGCCAGCAGCCAGGCGGGGACCTCCTACAATGAGCAGTTCTTC. Translation: CASSQAGTSYNEQFF.

This clonotype has ten or more counts. The J gene is TRBJ2-3, the V gene TRBV6-5, with 9 bases matching TRBD1. The V gene's germline CDR1 is MNHEY and CDR2 SVGAGI. The length of the CDR3 is 16 residues. V lost 6 bases, J lost 1 base, and 8 bases stayed unmatched. The CDR3 sequence is CASSFRRTGGTDTQYF. The CDR3 region has the DNA TGTGCCAGCAGCTTCAGACGGACAGGGGGCACAGATACGCAGTATTTT.

V usage is TRBV5-4 and J usage is TRBJ2-5; 8 bases map to TRBD2. With 4 bases clipped from V and 1 base from J, the junction kept 6 bases outside the gene matches. CDR1 and CDR2 from the germline V gene are SGHNT and YYREEE (reference sequence). This CDR3 has 15 residues. As DNA, the CDR3 is TGTGCCAGCAGCGGATCGGGAGGGACCCAAGAGACCCAGTACTTC. This sequence encodes CASSGSGGTQETQYF.

This clonotype has at least ten counts. J is TRBJ1-5 and V is TRBV7-8; no clear D. V lost 5 bases and J lost 0, with 11 bases in between. This CDR3 is built from 15 residues. CDR1 SGHVS and CDR2 FQNEAQ come from the germline V gene. The CDR3 spells CASSSTSYSNQPQHF. CDR3 in DNA: TGTGCCAGCAGCAGTACAAGTTATAGCAATCAGCCCCAGCATTTT.

The rearrangement uses TRBV12-3 or TRBV12-4 and TRBJ1-2; no clear D gene. The V and J ends lost 3 bases and 7 bases respectively, with 15 bases between them. The CDR3 is made up of 14 amino acids. CDR3 residues: CASSFGVGSGGYTF. Written as DNA, the CDR3 is TGTGCCAGCAGTTTTGGGGTAGGATCTGGTGGCTACACCTTC.